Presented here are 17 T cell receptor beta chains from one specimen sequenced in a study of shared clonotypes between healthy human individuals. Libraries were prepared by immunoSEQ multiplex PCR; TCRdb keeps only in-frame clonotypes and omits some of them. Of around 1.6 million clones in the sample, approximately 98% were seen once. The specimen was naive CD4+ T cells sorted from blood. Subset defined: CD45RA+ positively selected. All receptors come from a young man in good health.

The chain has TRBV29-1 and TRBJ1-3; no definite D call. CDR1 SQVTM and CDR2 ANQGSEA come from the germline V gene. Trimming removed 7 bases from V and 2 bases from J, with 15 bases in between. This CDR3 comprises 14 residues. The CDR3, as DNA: TGCAGCGCCGTCCCCAGGTATGCTGGAAACACCATATATTTT. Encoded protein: CSAVPRYAGNTIYF.

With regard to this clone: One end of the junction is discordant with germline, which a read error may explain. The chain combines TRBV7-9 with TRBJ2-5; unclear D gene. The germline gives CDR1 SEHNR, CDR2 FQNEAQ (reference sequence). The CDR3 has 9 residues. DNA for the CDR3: TGTGCCAGCAGCTTAGACGGTAACTTC. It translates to CASSLDGNF.

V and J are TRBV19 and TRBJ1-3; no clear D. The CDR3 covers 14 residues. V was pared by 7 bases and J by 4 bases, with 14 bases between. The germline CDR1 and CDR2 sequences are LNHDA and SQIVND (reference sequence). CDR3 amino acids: CASTDPLRGNTIYF. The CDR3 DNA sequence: TGTGCCAGTACTGATCCCCTGAGAGGAAACACCATATATTTT.

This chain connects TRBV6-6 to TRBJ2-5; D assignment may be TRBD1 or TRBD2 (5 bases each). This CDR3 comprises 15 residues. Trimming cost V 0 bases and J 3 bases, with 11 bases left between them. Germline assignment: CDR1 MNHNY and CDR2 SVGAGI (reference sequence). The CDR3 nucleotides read TGTGCCAGCAGTTACTCTGGGGACGGAAAAGAGACCCAGTACTTC. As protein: CASSYSGDGKETQYF.

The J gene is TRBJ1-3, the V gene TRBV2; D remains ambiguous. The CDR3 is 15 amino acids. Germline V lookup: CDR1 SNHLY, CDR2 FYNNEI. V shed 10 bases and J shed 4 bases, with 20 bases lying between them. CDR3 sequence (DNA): TGTGCCACCAACACAGATGGAGGGCGGGGAAACACCATATATTTT. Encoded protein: CATNTDGGRGNTIYF.

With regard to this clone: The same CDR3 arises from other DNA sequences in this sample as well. In DNA form, the CDR3 reads TGTGCCAGCAGCTTTCGAGGTTCTGAAGCTTTCTTT. It encodes CASSFRGSEAFF. The chain is built from TRBV7-9 and TRBJ1-1; D is uncertain. From germline, CDR1 is SEHNR and CDR2 FQNEAQ (reference sequence). Trimming removed 3 bases at V and 6 bases at J, with 8 bases between. The CDR3 is 12 residues long.

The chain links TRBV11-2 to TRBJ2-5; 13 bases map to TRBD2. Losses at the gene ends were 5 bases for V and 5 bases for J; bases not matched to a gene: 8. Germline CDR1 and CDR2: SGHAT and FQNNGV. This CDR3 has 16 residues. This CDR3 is CASSERTSGSGETQYF. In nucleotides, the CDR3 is TGTGCCAGCAGCGAACGGACTAGCGGGAGTGGGGAGACCCAGTACTTC. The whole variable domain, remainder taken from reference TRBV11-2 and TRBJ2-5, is EAGVAQSPRYKIIEKRQSVAFWCNPISGHATLYWYQQILGQGPKLLIQFQNNGVVDDSQLPKDRFSAERLKGVDSTLKIQPAKLEDSAVYLCASSERTSGSGETQYFGPGTRLLVL.

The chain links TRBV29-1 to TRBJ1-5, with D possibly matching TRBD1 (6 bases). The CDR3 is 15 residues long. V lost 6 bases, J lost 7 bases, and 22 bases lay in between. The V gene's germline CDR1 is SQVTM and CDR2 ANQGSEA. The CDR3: CSVGNTGGAEQPQHF. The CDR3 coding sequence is TGCAGCGTAGGGAATACGGGGGGGGCTGAGCAGCCCCAGCATTTT.

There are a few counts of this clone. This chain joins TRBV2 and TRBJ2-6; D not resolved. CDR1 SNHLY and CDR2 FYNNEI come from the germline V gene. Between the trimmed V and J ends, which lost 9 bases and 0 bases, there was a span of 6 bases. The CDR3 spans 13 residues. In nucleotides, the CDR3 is TGTGCCAGACTGGACTCTGGGGCCAACGTCCTGACTTTC. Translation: CARLDSGANVLTF.

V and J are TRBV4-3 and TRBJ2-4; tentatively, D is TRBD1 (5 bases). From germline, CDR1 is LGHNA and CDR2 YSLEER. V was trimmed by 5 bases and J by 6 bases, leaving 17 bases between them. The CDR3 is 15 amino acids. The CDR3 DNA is TGCGCCAGCAGCGCGCGATGGGGCCTTCGAAACATTCAGTACTTC. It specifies CASSARWGLRNIQYF.

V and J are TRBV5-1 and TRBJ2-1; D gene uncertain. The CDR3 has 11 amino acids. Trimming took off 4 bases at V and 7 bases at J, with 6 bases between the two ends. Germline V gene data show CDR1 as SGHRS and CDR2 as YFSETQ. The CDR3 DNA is TGCGCCAGCAGCGTAGCAAATGAGCAGTTCTTC. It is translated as CASSVANEQFF.

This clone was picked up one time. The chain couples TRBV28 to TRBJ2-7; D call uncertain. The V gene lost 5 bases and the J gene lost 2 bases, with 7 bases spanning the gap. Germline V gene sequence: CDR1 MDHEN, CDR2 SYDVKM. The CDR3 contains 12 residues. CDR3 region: CASSRMAYEQYF. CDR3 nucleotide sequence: TGTGCCAGCAGTCGGATGGCCTACGAGCAGTACTTC.

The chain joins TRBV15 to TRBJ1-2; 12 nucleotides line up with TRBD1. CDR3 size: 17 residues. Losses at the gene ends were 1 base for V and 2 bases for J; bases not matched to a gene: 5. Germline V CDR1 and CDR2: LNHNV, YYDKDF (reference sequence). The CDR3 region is CATSRVRGQGANYGYTF. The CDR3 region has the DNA TGTGCCACCAGCAGAGTGAGGGGACAGGGGGCCAACTATGGCTACACCTTC.

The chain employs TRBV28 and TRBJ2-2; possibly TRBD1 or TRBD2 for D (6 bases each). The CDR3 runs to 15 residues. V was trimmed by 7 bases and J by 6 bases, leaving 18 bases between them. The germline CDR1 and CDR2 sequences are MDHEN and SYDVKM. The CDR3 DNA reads TGTGCCAGCAAGCCTGGAGGGACAAGTTCCGGGGAGCTGTTTTTT. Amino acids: CASKPGGTSSGELFF.

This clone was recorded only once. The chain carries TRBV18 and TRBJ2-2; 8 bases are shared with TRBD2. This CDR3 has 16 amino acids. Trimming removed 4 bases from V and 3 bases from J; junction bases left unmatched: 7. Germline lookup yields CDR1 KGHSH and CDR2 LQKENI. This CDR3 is CASSREVAGHTGELFF. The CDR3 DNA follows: TGTGCCAGCTCACGCGAGGTAGCGGGACACACCGGGGAGCTGTTTTTT.

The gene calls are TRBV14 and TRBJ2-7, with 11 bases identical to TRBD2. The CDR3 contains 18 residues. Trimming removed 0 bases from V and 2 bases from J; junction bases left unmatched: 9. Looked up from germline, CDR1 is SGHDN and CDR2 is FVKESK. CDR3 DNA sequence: TGTGCCAGCAGCCAAGACTTAACTAGCGGGAGTGGTCCCTACGAGCAGTACTTC. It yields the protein CASSQDLTSGSGPYEQYF.

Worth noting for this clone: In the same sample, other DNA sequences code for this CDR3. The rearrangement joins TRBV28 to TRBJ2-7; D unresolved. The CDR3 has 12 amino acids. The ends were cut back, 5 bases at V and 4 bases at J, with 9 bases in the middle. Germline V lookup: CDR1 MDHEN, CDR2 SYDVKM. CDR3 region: CASSLRRYEQYF. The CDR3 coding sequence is TGTGCCAGCAGTCTAAGGAGATACGAGCAGTACTTC.